The 12 T cell receptor beta chains reported below all come from one sample, sequenced in a study of T cell responses to AZD1222 COVID-19 vaccine. The protocol was immunoSEQ multiplex PCR, while the TCRdb copy is restricted to in-frame clones and leaves out a portion. The profile covers 150,000 or so clones, with just under 95% appearing a single time and about 1.4% taken by the ten largest. The starting material was peripheral blood, obtained on day 0 of AZD1222 vaccination. The receptors were sampled from an adult in good health.

The chain has TRBV4-1 and TRBJ1-1; the match to TRBD1 covers 8 bases. The germline gives CDR1 MGHRA, CDR2 YSYEKL. CDR3 size: 15 residues. Germline trimming cut 3 bases from V and 0 bases from J; bases unmatched to any gene: 3. CDR3 coding DNA: TGCGCCAGCAGCCATTCGGACAGGGTGAACACTGAAGCTTTCTTT. Protein: CASSHSDRVNTEAFF.

V usage is TRBV3-1 (or the pseudogene TRBV3-2) and J usage is TRBJ2-1; 8 bases match TRBD2. With 0 bases clipped from V and 4 bases from J, the junction kept 8 bases outside the gene matches. Germline assignment: CDR1 LGHDT and CDR2 YNNKEL (reference sequence). There are 17 residues in the CDR3. The DNA for the CDR3 is TGTGCCAGCAGCCAAGATATGTGGCGGGGGGTATACAATGAGCAGTTCTTC. Translating it yields CASSQDMWRGVYNEQFF.

The genes are TRBV7-9 and TRBJ1-2; 7 bases agree with TRBD1. CDR1 and CDR2 from the germline V gene are SEHNR and FQNEAQ (reference sequence). The length of the CDR3 is 14 residues. J lost 2 bases, V lost 5 bases, and 5 bases had no gene match. Written as DNA, the CDR3 is TGTGCCAGCAGCCGGGACAGACGGAACTATGGCTACACCTTC. This sequence encodes CASSRDRRNYGYTF. Full variable domain (missing parts from reference TRBV7-9 and TRBJ1-2): DTGVSQNPRHKITKRGQNVTFRCDPISEHNRLYWYRQTLGQGPEFLTYFQNEAQLEKSRLLSDRFSAERPKGSFSTLEIQRTEQGDSAMYLCASSRDRRNYGYTFGSGTRLTVV.

This clone was counted once. V usage is TRBV10-2 and J usage is TRBJ2-7; the D is unclear. This CDR3 contains 11 residues. With 1 base removed from V and 10 bases from J, the gap between germline ends came to 8 bases. CDR1 and CDR2 (germline): WSHSY, SAAADI. The CDR3 DNA reads as TGCGCCAGCAGTGAGTGGGCCGACCAGTACTTC. It is translated as CASSEWADQYF.

Here the CDR3 reads CSARGNNEQFF. CDR3 bases: TGCAGTGCCCGAGGGAACAATGAGCAGTTCTTC. This chain joins TRBV20-1 and TRBJ2-1; tentatively, D is TRBD2 (5 bases). The germline V and J ends were trimmed by 6 bases and 5 bases, with 8 bases remaining between them. The germline V gene has CDR1 DFQATT and CDR2 SNEGSKA (reference sequence). The CDR3 is 11 amino acids.

This rearrangement joins TRBV30 to TRBJ2-2, with D perhaps TRBD2 (6 bases). This CDR3 has 14 residues. In germline, CDR1 is GTSNPN, CDR2 SVGIG (reference sequence). Trimming pared 5 bases from V and 2 bases from J, leaving 12 bases between. The CDR3 sequence is CAWRGSSNTGELFF. For the CDR3, the DNA is TGTGCCTGGCGGGGGTCCTCAAACACCGGGGAGCTGTTTTTT.

The chain links TRBV19 to TRBJ2-1; D may be TRBD2 (6 bases). Deletions cut 9 bases from V and 5 bases from J, with 17 bases between. Germline V CDR1 and CDR2: LNHDA, SQIVND (reference sequence). This CDR3 has 14 residues. The CDR3 region has the DNA TGTGCCAGCCAACGCCGGACTAACAACAATGAGCAGTTCTTC. Protein: CASQRRTNNNEQFF.

This clone has only one observation. The rearrangement links TRBV7-9 to TRBJ2-1; 7 bases are a match to TRBD1. Germline CDR1 and CDR2: SEHNR and FQNEAQ (reference sequence). This CDR3 spans 15 amino acids. J was trimmed by 3 bases and V by 4 bases; bases with no gene match: 6. The chain's CDR3 is CASSWYRGDYNEQFF. The CDR3 coding sequence is TGTGCCAGCAGCTGGTACAGGGGAGACTACAATGAGCAGTTCTTC. Full variable domain (outside the CDR3, taken from reference TRBV7-9 and TRBJ2-1): DTGVSQNPRHKITKRGQNVTFRCDPISEHNRLYWYRQTLGQGPEFLTYFQNEAQLEKSRLLSDRFSAERPKGSFSTLEIQRTEQGDSAMYLCASSWYRGDYNEQFFGPGTRLTVL.

This clone was recorded only once. The chain combines TRBV11-2 with TRBJ1-2, with a tentative D call TRBD1 (5 bases). This CDR3 is built from 16 residues. Between the trimmed V and J ends, which lost 3 bases and 2 bases, there was a span of 16 bases. Germline V gives CDR1 SGHAT, CDR2 FQNNGV. The CDR3: CASSFPRDGANYGYTF. CDR3 sequence (DNA): TGTGCCAGCAGCTTCCCTAGGGACGGAGCAAACTATGGCTACACCTTC. Full variable domain (outside the CDR3, taken from reference TRBV11-2 and TRBJ1-2): EAGVAQSPRYKIIEKRQSVAFWCNPISGHATLYWYQQILGQGPKLLIQFQNNGVVDDSQLPKDRFSAERLKGVDSTLKIQPAKLEDSAVYLCASSFPRDGANYGYTFGSGTRLTVV.

The chain employs TRBV5-8 and TRBJ2-7, with D perhaps given as TRBD1 or TRBD2 (7 bases each). The CDR3 has 17 amino acids. V was cut by 2 bases and J by 4 bases, with 22 bases left in between. Germline CDR1 reads SGHTS; CDR2 reads YDEGEE. The DNA of the CDR3 is TGTGCCAGCAGCTTCCAGGGGGGGGGAGGCGTGCTTTACGAGCAGTACTTC. This codes for CASSFQGGGGVLYEQYF.

This clone was observed once. V is TRBV7-2 and J is TRBJ1-1; 10 nucleotides agree with TRBD1. Per germline, CDR1 SGHTA and CDR2 FQGNSA. The CDR3 covers 17 residues. V was pared by 6 bases and J by 4 bases, with 14 bases of the junction left unmatched. Here the CDR3 reads CASRPGQGLTRSTEAFF. The CDR3 DNA sequence: TGTGCCAGCAGACCGGGACAGGGGCTTACCCGCAGCACTGAAGCTTTCTTT.

V is TRBV5-8 and J is TRBJ1-1, with a tentative D call TRBD1 (5 bases). In germline, CDR1 is SGHTS, CDR2 YDEGEE. Between the trimmed V and J ends, which lost 6 bases and 7 bases, there was a span of 16 bases. The CDR3 loop spans 13 amino acids. CDR3 residues: CASTRRGEDEAFF. Here the CDR3 DNA reads TGTGCCAGCACTAGGCGGGGGGAGGATGAAGCTTTCTTT.